The 27 T cell receptor beta chains given below trace back to one sample, sequenced in a study of shared clonotypes between healthy human individuals. The repertoire was sequenced with immunoSEQ multiplex PCR; TCRdb's copy has only in-frame clones and lacks some. This table holds about 600,000 clones, more than 95% found once. Sequences were obtained from naive CD4+ T cells sorted from blood. Sample subset: CD45RA+ positively selected. Source of these receptors: a woman aged 30 to 39 in good health.

The chain employs TRBV27 and TRBJ2-2, with 7 nucleotides matching TRBD1. Germline CDR1 reads MNHEY; CDR2 reads SMNVEV (reference sequence). Trimming cost V 11 bases and J 1 base; bases outside gene matches: 7. This CDR3 has 14 amino acids. The CDR3 loop is CAGHRGENTGELFF. The CDR3 DNA is TGTGCCGGACACAGGGGCGAGAACACCGGGGAGCTGTTTTTT.

This clone was seen a single time. The chain employs TRBV28 and TRBJ2-7; 9 nucleotides line up with TRBD1. Looked up from germline, CDR1 is MDHEN and CDR2 is SYDVKM. V shed 4 bases and J 4 bases; nucleotides not matched to a gene: 20. The CDR3 length is 19 residues. The CDR3 DNA follows: TGTGCCAGCAGTTCGAGGGACAGGGTTCTCTATTATCAATCATACGAGCAGTACTTC. It specifies CASSSRDRVLYYQSYEQYF.

J is TRBJ1-3 and V is TRBV5-6; D might be TRBD1 (5 bases). Germline CDR1 SGHDT, CDR2 YYEEEE. Trimming left V 1 base short and J 0 bases short, with 11 bases between. The CDR3 has 16 amino acids. Written as DNA, the CDR3 is TGTGCCAGCAGCTTGTCTTGGGGCAACTCTGGAAACACCATATATTTT. It codes for CASSLSWGNSGNTIYF.

The J gene is TRBJ2-7, the V gene TRBV5-1; D is unclear. V lost 0 bases and J 2 bases, leaving 9 bases between the germline ends. CDR3 size: 14 residues. In germline, CDR1 is SGHRS, CDR2 YFSETQ. Here the CDR3 reads CASSLGYQTYEQYF. The DNA of the CDR3 is TGCGCCAGCAGCTTGGGCTACCAAACCTACGAGCAGTACTTC.

This chain uses TRBV4-2 with TRBJ2-2, with D uncertain. Trimming left V 0 bases short and J 6 bases short, with 8 bases between. This CDR3 has 14 residues. Germline CDR1 LGHNA, CDR2 YNFKEQ. The CDR3 DNA follows: TGTGCCAGCAGCCAAGATGGTGGCCCCGGGGAGCTGTTTTTT. It encodes CASSQDGGPGELFF.

This chain joins TRBV5-1 and TRBJ2-5; 9 bases are shared with TRBD1. The germline V gene has CDR1 SGHRS and CDR2 YFSETQ. This CDR3 has 17 amino acids. V gave up 0 bases and J gave up 5 bases; unmatched junction bases: 11. In nucleotides, the CDR3 is TGCGCCAGCAGCTTGGTCTCTGGGACAGGGCTTTGGGAGACCCAGTACTTC. This encodes CASSLVSGTGLWETQYF.

This rearrangement joins TRBV28 to TRBJ2-7; the match to TRBD2 covers 8 bases. This CDR3 has 16 amino acids. With V trimmed by 5 bases and J by 3 bases, 12 bases remained unmatched. Germline V lookup: CDR1 MDHEN, CDR2 SYDVKM. Here the CDR3 reads CASSRLRPGTSYEQYF. Written as DNA, the CDR3 is TGTGCCAGCAGTCGCCTGCGGCCCGGGACTAGCTACGAGCAGTACTTC.

This clone is a singleton in its sample. The chain employs TRBV7-9 and TRBJ2-1, with D unclear. Between the trimmed V and J ends, which lost 5 bases and 9 bases, there was a span of 14 bases. The germline V gene encodes CDR1 SEHNR and CDR2 FQNEAQ (reference sequence). CDR3 length equals 13 residues. Here the CDR3 DNA reads TGTGCCAGCAGCCTAGGACCAGAAGGTGAGCAGTTCTTC. Translated, it gives CASSLGPEGEQFF.

CDR3: CASISLPSTDTQYF. The CDR3 DNA reads TGTGCCAGCATCAGCCTACCTAGCACAGATACGCAGTATTTT. The chain recombines TRBV28 with TRBJ2-3; D gene uncertain. V lost 7 bases and J 0 bases, leaving 11 bases between the germline ends. Germline values: CDR1 MDHEN, CDR2 SYDVKM. The CDR3 is 14 amino acids.

CDR3 sequence: CASSVRTSGSGNEQFF. For the CDR3, the DNA is TGTGCCAGCAGTGTAAGGACTAGCGGGAGCGGAAATGAGCAGTTCTTC. The chain uses TRBV6-1 and TRBJ2-1; 13 bases align to TRBD2. This CDR3 has 16 amino acids. V lost 4 bases and J lost 7; bases outside the gene matches: 7. Looked up from germline, CDR1 is MNHNS and CDR2 is SASEGT.

This chain uses TRBV10-2 with TRBJ2-5; D possibly corresponds to TRBD2 (5 bases). The length of the CDR3 is 14 residues. Germline CDR1 is WSHSY and CDR2 is SAAADI. V lost 0 bases to trimming and J lost 3 bases, with 8 bases between them. The DNA for the CDR3 is TGCGCCAGCAGTGAGTCGCGGGCCAAAGAGACCCAGTACTTC. This codes for CASSESRAKETQYF.

V usage is TRBV7-9 and J usage is TRBJ1-4; TRBD1 matches 8 bases. V lost 1 base to trimming and J lost 0 bases; unmatched junction nucleotides: 4. Germline lookup yields CDR1 SEHNR and CDR2 FQNEAQ (reference sequence). CDR3 length: 17 residues. The CDR3 here is CASSLGDRLTTNEKLFF. The CDR3 DNA is TGTGCCAGCAGCTTAGGGGACAGGCTTACAACTAATGAAAAACTGTTTTTT.

This clone was found once. V gene TRBV7-9 combines with J gene TRBJ1-1; D remains ambiguous. CDR3 length: 14 amino acids. Germline V gene data show CDR1 as SEHNR and CDR2 as FQNEAQ (reference sequence). V lost 1 base and J lost 1, with 7 bases in between. CDR3 region: CASSLGSRNTEAFF. The CDR3 DNA sequence: TGTGCCAGCAGCTTAGGAAGTAGGAACACTGAAGCTTTCTTT. Looking up the rest from reference TRBV7-9 and TRBJ1-1 gives the full variable domain: DTGVSQNPRHKITKRGQNVTFRCDPISEHNRLYWYRQTLGQGPEFLTYFQNEAQLEKSRLLSDRFSAERPKGSFSTLEIQRTEQGDSAMYLCASSLGSRNTEAFFGQGTRLTVV.

V gene TRBV7-9 combines with J gene TRBJ2-5; D uncertain. This CDR3 spans 13 amino acids. The V and J ends lost 1 base and 3 bases respectively, with 6 bases between them. The V gene's germline CDR1 is SEHNR and CDR2 FQNEAQ (reference sequence). The CDR3 sequence: CASSLDLKETQYF. As DNA, the CDR3 is TGTGCCAGCAGCTTAGACCTGAAAGAGACCCAGTACTTC.

This rearrangement joins TRBV7-8 to TRBJ2-5, with D uncertain. The CDR3 contains 10 residues. Per the germline V gene, CDR1 is SGHVS and CDR2 is FQNEAQ. V was shortened by 7 bases and J by 5 bases, with 5 bases between the two germline ends. The CDR3 DNA follows: TGTGCCAGCAACTCCGAGACCCAGTACTTC. Residues: CASNSETQYF.

This chain links TRBV18 with TRBJ1-5; D gene ambiguous. V lost 3 bases, J lost 3 bases, and 6 bases lay in between. The germline CDR1 and CDR2 sequences are KGHSH and LQKENI. This CDR3 is built from 13 residues. The CDR3 loop is CASSPLHNQPQHF. In DNA, the CDR3 is TGTGCCAGCTCACCGCTCCACAATCAGCCCCAGCATTTT.

This sequence joins TRBV5-1 and TRBJ2-7; 13 bases agree with TRBD2. V lost 5 bases, J lost 2 bases, and 10 bases stayed unmatched. CDR1 SGHRS and CDR2 YFSETQ come from the germline V gene. The CDR3 runs to 17 residues. The CDR3 is CASSPRTSGSRAYEQYF. As DNA, the CDR3 is TGCGCCAGCAGTCCTAGGACTAGCGGGAGTCGGGCCTACGAGCAGTACTTC. Full variable domain (missing parts from reference TRBV5-1 and TRBJ2-7): KAGVTQTPRYLIKTRGQQVTLSCSPISGHRSVSWYQQTPGQGLQFLFEYFSETQRNKGNFPGRFSGRQFSNSRSEMNVSTLELGDSALYLCASSPRTSGSRAYEQYFGPGTRLTVT.

This chain connects TRBV30 to TRBJ1-3; D is uncertain. Per the germline V gene, CDR1 is GTSNPN and CDR2 is SVGIG (reference sequence). The CDR3 loop spans 12 amino acids. V was trimmed by 0 bases and J by 4 bases, leaving 4 bases between them. The CDR3: CAWSVLGNTIYF. DNA of the CDR3: TGTGCCTGGAGTGTACTAGGAAACACCATATATTTT.

J is TRBJ2-1 and V is TRBV2; D is perhaps TRBD2 (7 bases). This CDR3 has 13 residues. Germline CDR1 reads SNHLY; CDR2 reads FYNNEI. Trimming pared 5 bases from V and 9 bases from J, leaving 14 bases between. CDR3: CASSRGRAAEQFF. DNA of the CDR3: TGTGCCAGCAGTAGGGGGAGGGCCGCTGAGCAGTTCTTC. Variable domain in full (rest from reference TRBV2 and TRBJ2-1): EPEVTQTPSHQVTQMGQEVILRCVPISNHLYFYWYRQILGQKVEFLVSFYNNEISEKSEIFDDQFSVERPDGSNFTLKIRSTKLEDSAMYFCASSRGRAAEQFFGPGTRLTVL.

V and J are TRBV7-9 and TRBJ1-3; D is possibly TRBD1 (5 bases). Trimming left V 5 bases short and J 3 bases short, with 17 bases between. Germline assignment: CDR1 SEHNR and CDR2 FQNEAQ (reference sequence). The CDR3 consists of 16 residues. Here the CDR3 reads CASSQGAGTHGNTIYF. The CDR3 bases are TGTGCCAGCAGCCAGGGCGCAGGGACTCATGGAAACACCATATATTTT. Full variable domain (missing parts from reference TRBV7-9 and TRBJ1-3): DTGVSQNPRHKITKRGQNVTFRCDPISEHNRLYWYRQTLGQGPEFLTYFQNEAQLEKSRLLSDRFSAERPKGSFSTLEIQRTEQGDSAMYLCASSQGAGTHGNTIYFGEGSWLTVV.

The chain employs TRBV7-2 and TRBJ2-3, with a weak D call TRBD2 (6 bases). Germline V gives CDR1 SGHTA, CDR2 FQGNSA. CDR3 size: 16 residues. V lost 0 bases, J lost 2 bases, and 12 bases lay in between. The CDR3 bases are TGTGCCAGCAGCTTAGCCCCCCTAGCGAACACAGATACGCAGTATTTT. Protein product: CASSLAPLANTDTQYF. The complete variable domain, with remaining parts taken from reference TRBV7-2 and TRBJ2-3, reads GAGVSQSPSNKVTEKGKDVELRCDPISGHTALYWYRQSLGQGLEFLIYFQGNSAPDKSGLPSDRFSAERTGGSVSTLTIQRTQQEDSAVYLCASSLAPLANTDTQYFGPGTRLTVL.

The chain joins TRBV6-1 to TRBJ2-3; a weak D match, TRBD2 (6 bases). The V gene lost 6 bases and the J gene lost 3 bases, with 13 bases spanning the gap. From germline, CDR1 is MNHNS and CDR2 SASEGT. This CDR3 spans 14 amino acids. CDR3 loop: CASSAAGKTDTQYF. The CDR3 DNA sequence: TGTGCCAGCAGCGCAGCGGGTAAGACAGATACGCAGTATTTT.

The rearrangement joins TRBV4-2 to TRBJ2-7; the match to TRBD2 covers 8 bases. Germline trimming cut 3 bases from V and 7 bases from J; bases unmatched to any gene: 17. CDR3 size: 17 residues. Per germline, CDR1 LGHNA and CDR2 YNFKEQ. The CDR3 DNA reads TGTGCCAGCAGCCAGGACTGGGGGGTAGCGGGGAGGTTGGAGCAGTACTTC. Encoded protein: CASSQDWGVAGRLEQYF.

Concerning this clone itself: At one end, the junction sequence differs from germline, possibly due to a read error. V gene TRBV4-1 combines with J gene TRBJ2-7; tentatively, D is TRBD2 (5 bases). From germline, CDR1 is MGHRA and CDR2 YSYEKL. The CDR3 loop spans 16 amino acids. CDR3 coding DNA: TGCGCCAGCAGGCAAGCCGCGGGTAAGAGCATCCACGAGCAGTACTTC. Residues: CASRQAAGKSIHEQYF.

The chain combines TRBV19 with TRBJ1-1; unclear D gene. V dropped 6 bases and J dropped 8 bases, with 10 bases sitting between them. Germline V gives CDR1 LNHDA, CDR2 SQIVND (reference sequence). The CDR3 has 11 residues. This chain's CDR3 is CASRAETEAFF. CDR3 coding DNA: TGTGCCAGTAGGGCTGAGACAGAAGCTTTCTTT.

V gene TRBV5-4 combines with J gene TRBJ2-4; perhaps TRBD1 as D (6 bases). V was clipped by 2 bases and J by 2 bases, with 11 bases between them. CDR1 is SGHNT and CDR2 is YYREEE in the germline V gene (reference sequence). The CDR3 spans 15 residues. CDR3 in amino acids: CASSLEGETKNIQYF. The DNA for the CDR3 is TGTGCCAGCAGCTTAGAGGGGGAAACCAAAAACATTCAGTACTTC.

The V gene is TRBV11-2, the J gene TRBJ2-7; the D is unclear. Per germline, CDR1 SGHAT and CDR2 FQNNGV. CDR3 length: 15 residues. Trimming removed 4 bases at V and 3 bases at J, with 16 bases between. CDR3 in DNA: TGTGCCAGCAGCTGGTGGGCCAGATTACTCTACGAGCAGTACTTC. Amino acids: CASSWWARLLYEQYF.